One TCR beta chain is described in this entry. This sample was included in a study of blood T cell repertoires in COVID-19. At the level of the study: T cells, B-cell-depleted T cells, or PBMCs supplied cDNA or gDNA.

Germline V gives CDR1 MNHEY, CDR2 SVGAGI. After removal of 5 bases from V and 11 bases from J, the junction contained 5 bases not matched to a gene. CDR3 length: 11 residues. The method was immunoSEQ multiplex PCR; TCRdb's version includes in-frame clones alone and lacks a portion of them. The data hold 110,000 to 150,000 clones, with around 81% observed a single time. The receptor was derived from a woman in her 40s who had recovered from COVID-19. The chain combines TRBV6-5 with TRBJ1-1; 7 bases are shared with TRBD1. The sequencing input was PBMCs or T cells enriched from blood (not recorded which). CDR3 bases: TGTGCCAGCAGTACAGGGGCGGGTGCTTTCTTT. Residues: CASSTGAGAFF.